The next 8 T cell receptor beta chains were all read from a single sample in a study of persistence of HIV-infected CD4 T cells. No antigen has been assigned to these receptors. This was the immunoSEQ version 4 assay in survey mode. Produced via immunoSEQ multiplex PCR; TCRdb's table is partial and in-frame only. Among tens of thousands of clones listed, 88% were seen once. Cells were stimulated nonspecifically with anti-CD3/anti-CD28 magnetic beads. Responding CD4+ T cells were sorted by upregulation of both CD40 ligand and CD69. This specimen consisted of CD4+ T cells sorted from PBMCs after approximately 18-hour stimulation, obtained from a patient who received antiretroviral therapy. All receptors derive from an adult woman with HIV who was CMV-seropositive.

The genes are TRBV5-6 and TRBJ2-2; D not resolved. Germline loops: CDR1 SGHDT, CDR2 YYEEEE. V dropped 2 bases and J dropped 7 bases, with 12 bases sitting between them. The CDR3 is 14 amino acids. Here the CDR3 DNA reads TGTGCCAGCAGCTTCGAACTAAGGAGCGGGGAGCTGTTTTTT. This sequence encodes CASSFELRSGELFF.

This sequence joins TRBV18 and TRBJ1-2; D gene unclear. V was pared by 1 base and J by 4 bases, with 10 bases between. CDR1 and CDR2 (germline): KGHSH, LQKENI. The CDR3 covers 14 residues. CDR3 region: CASSPLKGSYGYTF. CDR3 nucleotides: TGTGCCAGCTCACCACTGAAGGGCTCCTATGGCTACACCTTC.

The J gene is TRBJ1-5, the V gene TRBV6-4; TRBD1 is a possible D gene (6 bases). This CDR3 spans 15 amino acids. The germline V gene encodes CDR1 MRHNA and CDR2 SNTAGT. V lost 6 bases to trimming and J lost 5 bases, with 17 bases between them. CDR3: CASSLWAGVDQPQHF. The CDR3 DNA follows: TGTGCCAGCAGCCTCTGGGCAGGGGTGGATCAGCCCCAGCATTTT.

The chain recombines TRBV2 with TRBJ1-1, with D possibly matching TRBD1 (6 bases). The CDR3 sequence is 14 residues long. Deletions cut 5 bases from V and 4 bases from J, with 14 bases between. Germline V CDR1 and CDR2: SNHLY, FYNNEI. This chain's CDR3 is CASSPEGGGTEAFF. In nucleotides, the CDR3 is TGTGCCAGCAGTCCGGAGGGGGGCGGCACTGAAGCTTTCTTT.

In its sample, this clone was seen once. The CDR3 region has the DNA TGTGCCAGCAGTTACTCTAATCGAGCAGGTGGTCAGCCCCAGCATTTT. This gives the protein CASSYSNRAGGQPQHF. This chain links TRBV6-5 with TRBJ1-5; D uncertain. Germline loops: CDR1 MNHEY, CDR2 SVGAGI. Trimming stripped 0 bases from V and 6 bases from J, with 15 bases between. The CDR3 spans 16 residues.

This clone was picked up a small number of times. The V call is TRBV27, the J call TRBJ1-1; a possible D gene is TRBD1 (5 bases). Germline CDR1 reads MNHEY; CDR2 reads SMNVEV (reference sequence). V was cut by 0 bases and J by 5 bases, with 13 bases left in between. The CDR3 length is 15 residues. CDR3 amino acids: CASSLSAGWRTEAFF. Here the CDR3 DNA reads TGTGCCAGCAGTTTATCAGCAGGGTGGAGAACTGAAGCTTTCTTT.

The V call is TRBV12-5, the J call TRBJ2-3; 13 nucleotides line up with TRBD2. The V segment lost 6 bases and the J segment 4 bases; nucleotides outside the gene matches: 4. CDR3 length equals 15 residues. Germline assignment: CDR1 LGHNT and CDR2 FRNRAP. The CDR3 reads CASGPGLAGADTQYF. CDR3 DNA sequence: TGTGCTAGTGGCCCTGGACTAGCGGGGGCAGATACGCAGTATTTT. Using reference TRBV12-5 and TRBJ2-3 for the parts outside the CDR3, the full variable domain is DARVTQTPRHKVTEMGQEVTMRCQPILGHNTVFWYRQTMMQGLELLAYFRNRAPLDDSGMPKDRFSAEMPDATLATLKIQPSEPRDSAVYFCASGPGLAGADTQYFGPGTRLTVL.

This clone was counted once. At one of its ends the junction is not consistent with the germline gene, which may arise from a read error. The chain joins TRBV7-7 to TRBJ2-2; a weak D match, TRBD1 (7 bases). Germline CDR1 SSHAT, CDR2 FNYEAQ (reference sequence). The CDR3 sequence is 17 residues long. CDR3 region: CASSPQIDREVSGELFF. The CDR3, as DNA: TGTGCTAGCAGCCCGCAGATCGACAGGGAGGTTTCCGGGGAGCTGTTTTTT.